These 3 T cell receptor beta chains originate from one sample sequenced in a study of blood T cells in healthy people across ages. Next came a second PCR, run for about 7 to 12 cycles, which used a sample-barcoded 5' primer along with a J-beta primer mix. TCRdb processed the 5' RACE reads anew with MiXCR; each CDR3 protein has one entry. Found here are about 730,000 distinct CDR3 sequences, around 40% of them singletons; the top ten hold less than 25%. The sample taken for sequencing was blood. All receptors come from a woman aged 55-69 years in good health.

In its sample, this clonotype was seen a few times. The chain carries TRBV4-1 and TRBJ2-1; D is undetermined. Deletions cut 1 base from V and 8 bases from J, with 12 bases between. The CDR3 runs to 14 residues. Germline V gives CDR1 MGHRA, CDR2 YSYEKL. CDR3 coding DNA: TGCGCCAGCAGCCAAGCTAGTTGGATCCATGAGCAGTTCTTC. It is translated as CASSQASWIHEQFF.

This chain connects TRBV20-1 to TRBJ2-1; 11 bases are a match to TRBD2. J lost 2 bases, V lost 2 bases, and 8 bases had no gene match. This CDR3 has 17 residues. CDR1 is DFQATT, CDR2 SNEGSKA, per germline (reference sequence). DNA for the CDR3: TGCAGTGCTAGAATAGCGGGAGGGCCATTCACCTACAATGAGCAGTTCTTC. Translating gives CSARIAGGPFTYNEQFF.

As for this clonotype: A clone one base away is much larger, so this may be a read error. The chain couples TRBV20-1 to TRBJ1-1; D unclear. There are 12 residues in the CDR3. Germline values: CDR1 DFQATT, CDR2 SNEGSKA (reference sequence). Trimming removed 4 bases from V and 6 bases from J, with 12 bases in between. This CDR3 reads CSATRTSAEAFF. The CDR3 DNA is TGCAGTGCTACTCGGACTTCCGCTGAAGCTTTCTTT.